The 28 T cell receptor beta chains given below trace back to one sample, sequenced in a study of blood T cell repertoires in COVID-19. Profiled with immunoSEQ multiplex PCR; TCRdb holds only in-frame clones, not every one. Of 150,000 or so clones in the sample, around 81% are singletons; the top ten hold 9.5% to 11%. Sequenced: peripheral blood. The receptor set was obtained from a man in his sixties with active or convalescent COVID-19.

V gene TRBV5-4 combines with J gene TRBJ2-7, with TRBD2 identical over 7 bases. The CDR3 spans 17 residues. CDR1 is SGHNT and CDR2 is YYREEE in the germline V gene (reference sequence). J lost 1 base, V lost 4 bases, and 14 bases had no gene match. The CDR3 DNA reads TGTGCCAGCAGCCGGGAGGCTCAGGCAGGGAATTCCTACGAGCAGTACTTC. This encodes CASSREAQAGNSYEQYF.

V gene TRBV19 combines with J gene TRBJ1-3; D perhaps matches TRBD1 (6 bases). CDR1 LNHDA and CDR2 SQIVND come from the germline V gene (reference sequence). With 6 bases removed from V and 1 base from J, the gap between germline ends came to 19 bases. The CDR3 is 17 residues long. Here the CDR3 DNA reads TGTGCCAGTAGCCATCGAAACATGCAGGGGTCTGGAAACACCATATATTTT. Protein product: CASSHRNMQGSGNTIYF.

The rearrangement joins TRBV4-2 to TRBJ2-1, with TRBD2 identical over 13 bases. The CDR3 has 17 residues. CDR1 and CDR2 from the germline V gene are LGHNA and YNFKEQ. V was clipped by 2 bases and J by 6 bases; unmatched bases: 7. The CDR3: CASSQNELAGGLNEQFF. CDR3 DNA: TGTGCCAGCAGCCAAAATGAACTAGCGGGGGGGCTCAATGAGCAGTTCTTC.

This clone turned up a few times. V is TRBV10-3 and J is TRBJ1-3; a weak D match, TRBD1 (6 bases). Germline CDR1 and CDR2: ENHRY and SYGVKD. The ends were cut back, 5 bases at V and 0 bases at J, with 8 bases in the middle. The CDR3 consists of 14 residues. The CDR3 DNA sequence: TGTGCCATCAGTCGGACAGCCTCTGGAAACACCATATATTTT. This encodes CAISRTASGNTIYF.

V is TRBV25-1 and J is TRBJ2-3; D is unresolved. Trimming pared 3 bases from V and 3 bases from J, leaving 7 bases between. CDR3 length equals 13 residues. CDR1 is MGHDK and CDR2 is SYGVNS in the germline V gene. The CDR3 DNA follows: TGTGCCAGCAGTGATCGTAAAACAGATACGCAGTATTTT. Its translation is CASSDRKTDTQYF.

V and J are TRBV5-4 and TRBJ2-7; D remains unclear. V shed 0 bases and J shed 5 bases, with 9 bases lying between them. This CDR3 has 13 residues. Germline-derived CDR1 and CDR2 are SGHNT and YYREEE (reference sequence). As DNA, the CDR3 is TGTGCCAGCAGCTTGGATAGCTTCCACGAGCAGTACTTC. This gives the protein CASSLDSFHEQYF.

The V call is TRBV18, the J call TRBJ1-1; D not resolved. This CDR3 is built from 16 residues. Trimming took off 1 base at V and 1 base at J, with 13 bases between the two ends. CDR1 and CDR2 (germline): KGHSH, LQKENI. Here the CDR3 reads CASSPRSSPKNTEAFF. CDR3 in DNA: TGTGCCAGCTCACCACGGAGCAGCCCGAAGAACACTGAAGCTTTCTTT. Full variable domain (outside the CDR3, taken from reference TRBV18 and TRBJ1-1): NAGVMQNPRHLVRRRGQEARLRCSPMKGHSHVYWYRQLPEEGLKFMVYLQKENIIDESGMPKERFSAEFPKEGPSILRIQQVVRGDSAAYFCASSPRSSPKNTEAFFGQGTRLTVV.

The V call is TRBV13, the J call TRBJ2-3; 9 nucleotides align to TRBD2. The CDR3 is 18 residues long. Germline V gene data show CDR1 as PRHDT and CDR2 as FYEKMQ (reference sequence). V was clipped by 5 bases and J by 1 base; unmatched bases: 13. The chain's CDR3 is CASSSGLAKLGGTDTQYF. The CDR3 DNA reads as TGTGCCAGCAGCAGTGGACTAGCGAAACTTGGCGGCACAGATACGCAGTATTTT.

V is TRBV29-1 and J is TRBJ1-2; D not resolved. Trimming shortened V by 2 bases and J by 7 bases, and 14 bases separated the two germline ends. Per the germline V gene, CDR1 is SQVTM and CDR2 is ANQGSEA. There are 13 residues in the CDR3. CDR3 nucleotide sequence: TGCAGCGTTGAAAGCGGACTGAGTTTTGGCTACACCTTC. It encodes CSVESGLSFGYTF.

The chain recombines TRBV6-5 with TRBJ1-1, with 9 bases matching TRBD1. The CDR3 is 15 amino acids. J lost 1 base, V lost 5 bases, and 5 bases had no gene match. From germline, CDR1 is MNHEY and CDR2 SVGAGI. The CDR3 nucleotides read TGTGCCAGCAGTCCACAGGGGGCGGCGAACACTGAAGCTTTCTTT. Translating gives CASSPQGAANTEAFF.

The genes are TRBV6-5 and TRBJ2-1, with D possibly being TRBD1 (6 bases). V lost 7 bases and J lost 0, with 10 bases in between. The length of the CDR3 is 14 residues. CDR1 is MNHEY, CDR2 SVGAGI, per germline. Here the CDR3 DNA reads TGTGCCAGCAAGGGGACATTCTCCTACAATGAGCAGTTCTTC. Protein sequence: CASKGTFSYNEQFF.

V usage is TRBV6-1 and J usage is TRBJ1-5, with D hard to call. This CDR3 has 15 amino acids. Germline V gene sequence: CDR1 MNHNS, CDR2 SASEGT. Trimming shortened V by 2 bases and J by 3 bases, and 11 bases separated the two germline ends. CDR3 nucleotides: TGTGCCAGCAGTGAACGGGAGGCGAACAATCAGCCCCAGCATTTT. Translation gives CASSEREANNQPQHF.

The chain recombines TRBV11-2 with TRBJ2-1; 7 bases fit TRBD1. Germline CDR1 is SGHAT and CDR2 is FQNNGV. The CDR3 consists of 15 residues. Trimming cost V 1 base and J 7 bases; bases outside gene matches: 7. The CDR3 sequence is CASSLVRGRDNEQFF. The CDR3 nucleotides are TGTGCCAGCAGCTTAGTAAGGGGGCGAGATAATGAGCAGTTCTTC.

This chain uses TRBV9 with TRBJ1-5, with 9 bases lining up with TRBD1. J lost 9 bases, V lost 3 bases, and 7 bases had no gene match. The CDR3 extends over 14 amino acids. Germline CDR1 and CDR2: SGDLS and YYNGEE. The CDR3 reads CASSEGTGMRPQHF. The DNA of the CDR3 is TGTGCCAGCAGCGAAGGGACAGGGATGCGGCCCCAGCATTTT.

The DNA of the CDR3 is TGTGCCAGCAGCTCACTTGGGACTAGACGCGCATACTTC. Translating gives CASSSLGTRRAYF. The V call is TRBV11-2, the J call TRBJ2-5, with 8 bases identical to TRBD2. J gave up 14 bases and V 4 bases, and 12 bases lay outside the gene matches. CDR1 and CDR2 from the germline V gene are SGHAT and FQNNGV. This CDR3 comprises 13 residues.

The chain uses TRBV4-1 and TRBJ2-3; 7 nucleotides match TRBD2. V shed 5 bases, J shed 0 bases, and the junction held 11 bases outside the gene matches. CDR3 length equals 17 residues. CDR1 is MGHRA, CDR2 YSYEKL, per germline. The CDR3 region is CASSRGPSGSSTDTQYF. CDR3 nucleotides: TGCGCCAGCAGCAGGGGACCTAGCGGTTCTAGCACAGATACGCAGTATTTT.

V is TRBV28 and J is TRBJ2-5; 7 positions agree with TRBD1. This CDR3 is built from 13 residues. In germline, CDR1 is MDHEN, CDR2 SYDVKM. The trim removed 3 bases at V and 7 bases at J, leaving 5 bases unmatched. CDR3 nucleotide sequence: TGTGCCAGCAGTTTTCAGGGGGTGACGACCCAGTACTTC. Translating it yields CASSFQGVTTQYF.

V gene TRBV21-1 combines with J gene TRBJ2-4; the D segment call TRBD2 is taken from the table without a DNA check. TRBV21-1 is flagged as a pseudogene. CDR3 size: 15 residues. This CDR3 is CASNAPGIAKNIQYF. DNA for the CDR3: TGTGCCAGCAATGCGCCGGGGATAGCCAAAAACATTCAGTACTTC.

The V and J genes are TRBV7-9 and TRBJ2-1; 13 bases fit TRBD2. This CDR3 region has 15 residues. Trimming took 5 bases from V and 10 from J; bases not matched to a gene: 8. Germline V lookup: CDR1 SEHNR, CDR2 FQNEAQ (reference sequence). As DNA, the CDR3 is TGTGCCAGCAGCCAAACTAGCGGGAGGGCCGGGGAGCAGTTCTTC. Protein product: CASSQTSGRAGEQFF.

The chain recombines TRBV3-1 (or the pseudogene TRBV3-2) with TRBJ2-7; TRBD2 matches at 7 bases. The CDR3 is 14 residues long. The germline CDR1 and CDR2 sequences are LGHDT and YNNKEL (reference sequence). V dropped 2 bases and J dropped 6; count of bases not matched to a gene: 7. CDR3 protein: CASSQLGGLGEQYF. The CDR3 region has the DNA TGTGCCAGCAGCCAATTGGGAGGGCTGGGCGAGCAGTACTTC.

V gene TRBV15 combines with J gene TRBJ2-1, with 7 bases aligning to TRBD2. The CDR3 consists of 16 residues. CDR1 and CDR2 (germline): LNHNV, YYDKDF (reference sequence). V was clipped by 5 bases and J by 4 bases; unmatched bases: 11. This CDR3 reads CATSLPRASGYNEQFF. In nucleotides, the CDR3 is TGTGCCACCAGCCTCCCCCGGGCTAGCGGATACAATGAGCAGTTCTTC.

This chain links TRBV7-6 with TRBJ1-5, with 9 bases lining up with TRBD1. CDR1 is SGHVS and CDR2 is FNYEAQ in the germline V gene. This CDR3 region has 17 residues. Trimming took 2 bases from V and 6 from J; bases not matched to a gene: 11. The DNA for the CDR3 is TGTGCCAGCAGCTTAAGGGGGGGACAGGGAAGGGTTCAGCCCCAGCATTTT. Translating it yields CASSLRGGQGRVQPQHF.

CDR3 DNA sequence: TGTGCCAGCAGCCCTTCCGGACAGGCTTTCACTGAAGCTTTCTTT. It specifies CASSPSGQAFTEAFF. This chain joins TRBV14 and TRBJ1-1; 7 nucleotides match TRBD1. CDR1 is SGHDN and CDR2 is FVKESK in the germline V gene. V lost 4 bases, J lost 4 bases, and 9 bases stayed unmatched. The CDR3 has 15 residues.

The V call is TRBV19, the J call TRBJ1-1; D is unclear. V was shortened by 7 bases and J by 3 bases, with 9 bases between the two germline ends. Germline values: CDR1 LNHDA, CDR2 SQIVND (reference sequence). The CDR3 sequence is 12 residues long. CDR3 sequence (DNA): TGTGCCAGTAACCGAAGAGACACTGAAGCTTTCTTT. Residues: CASNRRDTEAFF. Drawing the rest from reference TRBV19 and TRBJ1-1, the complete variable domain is DGGITQSPKYLFRKEGQNVTLSCEQNLNHDAMYWYRQDPGQGLRLIYYSQIVNDFQKGDIAEGYSVSREKKESFPLTVTSAQKNPTAFYLCASNRRDTEAFFGQGTRLTVV.

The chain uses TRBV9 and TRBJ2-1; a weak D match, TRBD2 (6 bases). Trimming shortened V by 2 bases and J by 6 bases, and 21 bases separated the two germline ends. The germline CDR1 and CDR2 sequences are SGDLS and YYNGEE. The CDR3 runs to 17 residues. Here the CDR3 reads CASSVNSLAGSFNEQFF. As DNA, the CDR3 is TGTGCCAGCAGCGTGAACTCCCTGGCGGGATCGTTCAATGAGCAGTTCTTC.

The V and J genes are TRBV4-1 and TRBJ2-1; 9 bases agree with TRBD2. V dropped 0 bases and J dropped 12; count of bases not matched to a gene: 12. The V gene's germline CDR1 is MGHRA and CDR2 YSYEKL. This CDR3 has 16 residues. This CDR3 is CASSQEPLAGLGVQFF. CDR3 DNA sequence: TGCGCCAGCAGCCAAGAGCCGCTAGCGGGGCTTGGGGTGCAGTTCTTC.

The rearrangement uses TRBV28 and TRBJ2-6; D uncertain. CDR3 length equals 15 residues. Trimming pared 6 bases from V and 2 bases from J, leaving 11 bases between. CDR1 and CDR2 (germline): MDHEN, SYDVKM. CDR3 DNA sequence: TGTGCCAGCAGGCCCAGTCTGGCTGGGGCCAACGTCCTGACTTTC. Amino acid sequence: CASRPSLAGANVLTF.

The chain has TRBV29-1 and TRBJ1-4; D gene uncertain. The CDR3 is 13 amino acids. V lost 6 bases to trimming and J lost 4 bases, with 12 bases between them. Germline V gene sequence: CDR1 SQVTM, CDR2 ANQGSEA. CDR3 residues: CSVQEGRNEKLFF. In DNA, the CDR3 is TGCAGCGTCCAGGAGGGCCGTAATGAAAAACTGTTTTTT.